Each of the 15 T cell receptor beta chains below was sequenced from the same sample in a study of CD8 T cells in Susac syndrome. Random-hexamer reverse transcription was applied to 0.5 to 1 ug RNA. TCRdb independently ran MiXCR on the immunoSEQ multiplex PCR reads; one entry per CDR3 protein. The sample has 95,000 to 150,000 distinct CDR3 sequences, 96% seen once. Sequenced: CD4+ T cells from PBMCs. The receptor set was obtained from a human donor with Susac syndrome.

The V call is TRBV5-1, the J call TRBJ2-7; TRBD2 matches at 7 bases. This CDR3 contains 13 residues. V was pared by 2 bases and J by 7 bases, with 6 bases of the junction left unmatched. Germline CDR1 SGHRS, CDR2 YFSETQ. CDR3 sequence (DNA): TGCGCCAGCAGCTTAGGGGCGGGAGAAGAGCAGTACTTC. Its translation is CASSLGAGEEQYF.

This sequence joins TRBV9 and TRBJ1-2, with D possibly TRBD1 on 5 matching bases. This CDR3 has 15 residues. The V end was cut by 0 bases, the J end by 8 bases, with 17 bases between. Germline assignment: CDR1 SGDLS and CDR2 YYNGEE. The CDR3 loop reads CASSVDPGGTGGYTF. The CDR3 nucleotides read TGTGCCAGCAGCGTAGATCCGGGGGGAACAGGAGGCTACACCTTC.

This clonotype occurred once. This rearrangement joins TRBV20-1 to TRBJ2-3; no clear D gene. Germline V gene lookup returns CDR1 DFQATT and CDR2 SNEGSKA (reference sequence). This CDR3 is built from 14 residues. With 0 bases removed from V and 5 bases from J, the gap between germline ends came to 12 bases. The CDR3 nucleotides read TGCAGTGCTAGAGATAACGGGCGCGGAGATACGCAGTATTTT. Its protein product is CSARDNGRGDTQYF.

The chain uses TRBV3-1 and TRBJ1-2; no reliable D call. The CDR3 runs 13 residues. With 0 bases removed from V and 8 bases from J, the gap between germline ends came to 10 bases. The germline CDR1 and CDR2 sequences are LGHDT and YNNKEL (reference sequence). The DNA for the CDR3 is TGTGCCAGCAGCCAAGACTCGAAGGCCGGCTACACCTTC. This gives the protein CASSQDSKAGYTF. Together with reference TRBV3-1 and TRBJ1-2, the CDR3 gives the full variable domain: DTAVSQTPKYLVTQMGNDKSIKCEQNLGHDTMYWYKQDSKKFLKIMFSYNNKELIINETVPNRFSPKSPDKAHLNLHINSLELGDSAVYFCASSQDSKAGYTFGSGTRLTVV.

V and J are TRBV7-2 and TRBJ1-5, with 7 bases lining up with TRBD1. Germline V gene data show CDR1 as SGHTA and CDR2 as FQGNSA. Germline trimming cut 5 bases from V and 7 bases from J; bases unmatched to any gene: 11. The length of the CDR3 is 15 residues. Here the CDR3 DNA reads TGTGCCAGCAGCGCAACCAGGGGGGTCGGGCAGCCCCAGCATTTT. Amino acid sequence: CASSATRGVGQPQHF.

The chain has TRBV30 and TRBJ2-5; a possible D gene is TRBD2 (6 bases). CDR1 and CDR2 (germline): GTSNPN, SVGIG (reference sequence). This CDR3 region has 13 residues. With 0 bases removed from V and 5 bases from J, the gap between germline ends came to 10 bases. The CDR3 reads CAWSVLGGETQYF. The CDR3 DNA is TGTGCCTGGAGTGTACTTGGGGGGGAGACCCAGTACTTC.

The rearrangement uses TRBV20-1 and TRBJ2-5; D is possibly TRBD1 or TRBD2 (6 bases each). Between the trimmed V and J ends, which lost 1 base and 5 bases, there was a span of 17 bases. Germline CDR1 is DFQATT and CDR2 is SNEGSKA (reference sequence). The CDR3 is 15 amino acids. DNA of the CDR3: TGCAGTGCTAGAGGGGGGCGGGACCCCGGGGAGACCCAGTACTTC. It is translated as CSARGGRDPGETQYF.

The V gene is TRBV5-1, the J gene TRBJ2-2; no firm D call. The CDR3 consists of 15 residues. The ends were cut back, 0 bases at V and 2 bases at J, with 8 bases in the middle. Looked up from germline, CDR1 is SGHRS and CDR2 is YFSETQ. The chain's CDR3 is CASSLDAYNTGELFF. The CDR3 DNA reads as TGCGCCAGCAGCTTGGATGCATATAACACCGGGGAGCTGTTTTTT.

The chain employs TRBV15 and TRBJ2-3, with a tentative D call TRBD1 (6 bases). This CDR3 region has 12 residues. Germline V gene sequence: CDR1 LNHNV, CDR2 YYDKDF (reference sequence). The V end lost 5 bases, the J end lost 6 bases, and 9 bases lay between the germline ends. In DNA form, the CDR3 reads TGTGCCACCAGCGGACAGTTGGATACGCAGTATTTT. This gives the protein CATSGQLDTQYF.

This clonotype was detected only once. This chain uses TRBV28 with TRBJ2-1; D gene uncertain. Trimming cost V 2 bases and J 0 bases, with 8 bases left between them. From germline, CDR1 is MDHEN and CDR2 SYDVKM. CDR3 length: 15 residues. For the CDR3, the DNA is TGTGCCAGCAGTTTAATGCGGCTCTCCTACAATGAGCAGTTCTTC. As protein: CASSLMRLSYNEQFF.

The chain is built from TRBV20-1 and TRBJ2-7; TRBD2 aligns across 12 bases. The CDR3 extends over 15 amino acids. CDR1 DFQATT and CDR2 SNEGSKA come from the germline V gene (reference sequence). Trimming removed 5 bases from V and 4 bases from J; junction bases left unmatched: 9. CDR3 sequence: CSASPLTSGGYEQYF. The CDR3 nucleotides read TGCAGTGCTTCGCCTCTGACTAGCGGGGGATACGAGCAGTACTTC.

This chain links TRBV5-6 with TRBJ2-7; D is unclear. CDR3 size: 11 residues. In germline, CDR1 is SGHDT, CDR2 YYEEEE. Trimming left V 4 bases short and J 6 bases short, with 8 bases between. The CDR3 DNA follows: TGTGCCAGCAGCCAATTTACCGAGCAGTACTTC. Its translation: CASSQFTEQYF.

The gene calls are TRBV20-1 and TRBJ2-7, with 12 nucleotides matching TRBD2. The CDR3 totals 15 residues. With V trimmed by 4 bases and J by 5 bases, 9 bases remained unmatched. Germline V lookup: CDR1 DFQATT, CDR2 SNEGSKA (reference sequence). The CDR3 DNA is TGCAGTGCTACAGAATCCGGGACTAGCGGGCACGAGCAGTACTTC. Amino acids: CSATESGTSGHEQYF.

This chain joins TRBV25-1 and TRBJ2-3; TRBD2 matches 7 bases. The CDR3 is made up of 16 amino acids. Germline CDR1 and CDR2: MGHDK and SYGVNS. The V gene end was trimmed by 0 bases and the J gene end by 7 bases; junction bases not matched to a gene: 10. The CDR3 bases are TGTGCCAGCAGTGAATATGCTAGCGGACGGACACATACGCAGTATTTT. This gives the protein CASSEYASGRTHTQYF.

The chain uses TRBV4-2 and TRBJ2-3; 12 nucleotides agree with TRBD2. This CDR3 is 16 amino acids long. Per germline, CDR1 LGHNA and CDR2 YNFKEQ. Germline trimming cut 4 bases from V and 6 bases from J; bases unmatched to any gene: 8. CDR3 bases: TGTGCCAGCAGCCTCGAGACTAGCGGGAGATCGGATACGCAGTATTTT. Amino acid sequence: CASSLETSGRSDTQYF.